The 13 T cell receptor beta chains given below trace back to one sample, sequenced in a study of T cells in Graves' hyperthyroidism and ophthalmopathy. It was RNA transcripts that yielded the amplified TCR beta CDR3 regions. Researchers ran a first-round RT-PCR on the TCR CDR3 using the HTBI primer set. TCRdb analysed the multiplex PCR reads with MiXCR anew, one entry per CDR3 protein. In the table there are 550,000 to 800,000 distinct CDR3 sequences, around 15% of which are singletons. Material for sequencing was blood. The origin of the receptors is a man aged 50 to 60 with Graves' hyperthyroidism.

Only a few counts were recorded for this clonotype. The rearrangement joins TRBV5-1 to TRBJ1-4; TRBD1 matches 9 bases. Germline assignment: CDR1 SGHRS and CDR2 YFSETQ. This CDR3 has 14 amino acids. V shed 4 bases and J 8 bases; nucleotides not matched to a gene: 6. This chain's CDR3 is CASSRQGEGEKLFF. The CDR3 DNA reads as TGCGCCAGCAGCCGACAGGGGGAAGGAGAAAAACTGTTTTTT.

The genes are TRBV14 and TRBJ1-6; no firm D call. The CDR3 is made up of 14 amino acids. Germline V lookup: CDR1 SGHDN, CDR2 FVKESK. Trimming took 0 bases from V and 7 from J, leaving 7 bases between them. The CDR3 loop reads CASSQETRNSPLHF. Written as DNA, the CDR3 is TGTGCCAGCAGCCAAGAAACAAGGAATTCACCCCTCCACTTT.

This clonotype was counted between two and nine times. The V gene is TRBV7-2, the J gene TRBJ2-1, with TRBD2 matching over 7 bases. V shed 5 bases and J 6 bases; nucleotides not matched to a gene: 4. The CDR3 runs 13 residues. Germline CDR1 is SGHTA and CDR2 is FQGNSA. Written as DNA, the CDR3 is TGTGCCAGCAGCCCCTGGGGGGGCAATGAGCAGTTCTTC. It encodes CASSPWGGNEQFF.

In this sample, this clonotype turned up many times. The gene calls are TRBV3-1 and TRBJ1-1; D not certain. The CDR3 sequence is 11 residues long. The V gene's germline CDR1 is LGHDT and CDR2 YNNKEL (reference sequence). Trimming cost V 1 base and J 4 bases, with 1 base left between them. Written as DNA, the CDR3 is TGTGCCAGCAGCCAAGGCACTGAAGCTTTCTTT. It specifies CASSQGTEAFF.

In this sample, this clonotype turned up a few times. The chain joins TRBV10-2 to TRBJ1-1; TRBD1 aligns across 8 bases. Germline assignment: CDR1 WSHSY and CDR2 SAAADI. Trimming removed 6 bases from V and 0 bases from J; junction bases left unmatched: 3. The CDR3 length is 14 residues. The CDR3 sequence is CASSARGLNTEAFF. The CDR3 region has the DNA TGCGCCAGCAGCGCCAGGGGGCTGAACACTGAAGCTTTCTTT.

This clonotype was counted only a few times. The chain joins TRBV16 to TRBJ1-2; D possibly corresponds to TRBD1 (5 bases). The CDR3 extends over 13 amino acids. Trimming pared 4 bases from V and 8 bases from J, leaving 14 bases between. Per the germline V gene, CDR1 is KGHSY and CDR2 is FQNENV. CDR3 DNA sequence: TGTGCCAGCAGCCTCTTTACAGGCGGCGGCTACACCTTC. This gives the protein CASSLFTGGGYTF.

CDR3 region: CSARDSGRGQVANQETQYF. CDR3 sequence (DNA): TGCAGTGCTAGAGATTCAGGGCGGGGACAGGTAGCGAACCAAGAGACCCAGTACTTC. The rearrangement joins TRBV20-1 to TRBJ2-5, with 8 bases matching TRBD1. This CDR3 spans 19 amino acids. From germline, CDR1 is DFQATT and CDR2 SNEGSKA (reference sequence). V lost 0 bases, J lost 0 bases, and 15 bases stayed unmatched.

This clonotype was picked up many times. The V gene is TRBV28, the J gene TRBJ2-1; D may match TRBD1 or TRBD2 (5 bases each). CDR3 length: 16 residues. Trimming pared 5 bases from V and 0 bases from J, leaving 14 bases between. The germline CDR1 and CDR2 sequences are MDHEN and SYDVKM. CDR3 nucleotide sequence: TGTGCCAGCAGTGGGGCAGCGGCCCGCTCCTACAATGAGCAGTTCTTC. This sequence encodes CASSGAAARSYNEQFF.

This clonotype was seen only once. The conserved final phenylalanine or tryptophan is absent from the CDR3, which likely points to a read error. CDR3 loop: CASSSDRLYEQYC. The CDR3 DNA reads TGTGCCAGCAGTTCGGACAGGCTATACGAGCAGTACTGC. The V and J genes are TRBV2 and TRBJ2-7; TRBD1 aligns across 7 bases. The CDR3 loop spans 13 amino acids. The J segment lost 4 bases and the V segment lost 5 bases, leaving 5 bases of the junction unmatched. Per germline, CDR1 SNHLY and CDR2 FYNNEI.

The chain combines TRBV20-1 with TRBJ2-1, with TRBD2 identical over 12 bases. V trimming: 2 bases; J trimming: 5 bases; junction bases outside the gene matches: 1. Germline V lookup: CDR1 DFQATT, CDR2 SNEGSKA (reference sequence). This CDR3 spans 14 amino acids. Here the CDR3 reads CSARLAGGDNEQFF. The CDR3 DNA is TGCAGTGCTAGACTAGCGGGAGGGGACAATGAGCAGTTCTTC.

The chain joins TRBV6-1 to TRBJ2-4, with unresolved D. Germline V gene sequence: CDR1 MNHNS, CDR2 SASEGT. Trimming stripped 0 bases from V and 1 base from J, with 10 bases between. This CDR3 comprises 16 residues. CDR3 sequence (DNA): TGTGCCAGCAGTGAAGCTTCGCCTTGGGCCAAAAACATTCAGTACTTC. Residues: CASSEASPWAKNIQYF.

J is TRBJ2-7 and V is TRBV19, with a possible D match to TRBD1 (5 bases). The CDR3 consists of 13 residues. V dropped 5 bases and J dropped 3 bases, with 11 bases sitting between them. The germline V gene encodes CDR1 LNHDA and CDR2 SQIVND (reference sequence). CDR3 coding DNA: TGTGCCAGTAGTCTCGGACACGACTACGAGCAGTACTTC. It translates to CASSLGHDYEQYF.

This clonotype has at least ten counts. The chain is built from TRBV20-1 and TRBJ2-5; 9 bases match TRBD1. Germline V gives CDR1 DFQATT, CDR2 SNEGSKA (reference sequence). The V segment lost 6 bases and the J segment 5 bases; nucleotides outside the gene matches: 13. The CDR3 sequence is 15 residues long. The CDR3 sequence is CSADSGTGFYETQYF. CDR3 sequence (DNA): TGCAGTGCAGACTCCGGGACAGGGTTTTACGAGACCCAGTACTTC.